This T cell receptor (beta chain) emerged from a study of blood T cell repertoires in COVID-19. Study summary: Acute-phase and convalescent COVID-19 samples originated in the United States, Italy and Spain. In each case, the material was cDNA or gDNA derived from T cells, B-cell-depleted T cells, or PBMCs.

The CDR3 has 16 residues. CDR1 MGHRA and CDR2 YSYEKL come from the germline V gene. The V gene end was trimmed by 3 bases and the J gene end by 8 bases; junction bases not matched to a gene: 11. Study processing details: Counts of nucleated cells, estimated from reference gene primer amplification, were obtained. Sequencing used immunoSEQ multiplex PCR; TCRdb keeps in-frame clones, though not all of them. Clonal size and the V and J genes are those of that table, whereas D and trimming came from the DNA. The sample shows roughly 34,000 clones, around 85% of them seen only once. The sample consisted of peripheral blood. The chain combines TRBV4-1 with TRBJ1-4, with 8 bases aligning to TRBD1. This sequence was found in a woman of 80 years or more with active or convalescent COVID-19. CDR3 amino acids: CASSHPSGTGGEKLFF. The CDR3 DNA follows: TGCGCCAGCAGCCATCCCTCGGGGACAGGTGGGGAAAAACTGTTTTTT.